One sample yielded the 22 T cell receptor beta chains listed below, sequenced in a study of blood T cell repertoires in COVID-19. TCRdb's copy holds only in-frame clones and misses some; the assay was immunoSEQ multiplex PCR. The sample contains about 200,000 clones, approximately 80% of which appear only once. The sequencing sample was made of peripheral blood. The receptors originated from a human donor in a cohort sampled during active COVID-19.

The rearrangement links TRBV6-6 to TRBJ1-1; TRBD1 is a possible D gene (6 bases). With 6 bases removed from V and 1 base from J, the gap between germline ends came to 9 bases. The CDR3 covers 13 residues. The germline V gene encodes CDR1 MNHNY and CDR2 SVGAGI (reference sequence). The CDR3 region has the DNA TGTGCCAGCAGCATGACAGGGAACACTGAAGCTTTCTTT. It encodes CASSMTGNTEAFF.

The chain has TRBV27 and TRBJ2-7; 7 bases fit TRBD2. Germline values: CDR1 MNHEY, CDR2 SMNVEV (reference sequence). Trimming removed 4 bases from V and 3 bases from J; junction bases left unmatched: 21. This CDR3 spans 19 amino acids. CDR3 in amino acids: CASSSRRRSGTTNFYEQYF. For the CDR3, the DNA is TGTGCCAGCAGTTCTCGCCGGCGAAGCGGGACGACGAACTTCTACGAGCAGTACTTC.

The V call is TRBV7-9, the J call TRBJ1-6; 7 bases fit TRBD1. V shed 5 bases and J 4 bases; nucleotides not matched to a gene: 2. Germline V gene data show CDR1 as SEHNR and CDR2 as FQNEAQ (reference sequence). The CDR3 contains 14 residues. CDR3 residues: CASSPGQYNSPLHF. The CDR3 DNA reads TGTGCCAGCAGCCCGGGACAGTATAATTCACCCCTCCACTTT.

The chain combines TRBV11-3 with TRBJ2-5; the match to TRBD2 covers 12 bases. The CDR3 has 15 residues. Germline V gene data show CDR1 as SGHNT and CDR2 as YENEEA. V shed 5 bases and J 4 bases; nucleotides not matched to a gene: 5. The CDR3 protein is CASSIGLAGPETQYF. DNA of the CDR3: TGTGCCAGCAGCATCGGACTAGCGGGGCCAGAGACCCAGTACTTC.

The chain is built from TRBV28 and TRBJ2-7; 8 positions agree with TRBD2. After removal of 2 bases from V and 3 bases from J, the junction contained 3 bases not matched to a gene. The CDR3 is 14 residues long. CDR1 is MDHEN, CDR2 SYDVKM, per germline. Written as DNA, the CDR3 is TGTGCCAGCAGTTTAGGACTAGCCCTCTACGAGCAGTACTTC. Residues: CASSLGLALYEQYF.

This clone was counted a few times. The chain couples TRBV27 to TRBJ2-3, with 11 bases identical to TRBD2. The V segment lost 7 bases and the J segment 0 bases; nucleotides outside the gene matches: 9. In germline, CDR1 is MNHEY, CDR2 SMNVEV (reference sequence). The CDR3 totals 17 residues. The CDR3 loop is CASTGTSGADSTDTQYF. CDR3 sequence (DNA): TGTGCCAGCACCGGGACTAGCGGAGCCGATAGCACAGATACGCAGTATTTT.

The chain links TRBV28 to TRBJ2-6, with a possible D match to TRBD1 (7 bases). This CDR3 region has 16 residues. Trimming cost V 7 bases and J 3 bases, with 16 bases left between them. Germline CDR1 and CDR2: MDHEN and SYDVKM. The DNA of the CDR3 is TGTGCCAGCACCACAGGAGGGGGCGGTGGGGCCAACGTCCTGACTTTC. This sequence encodes CASTTGGGGGANVLTF.

The chain employs TRBV19 and TRBJ2-1; TRBD2 matches at 13 bases. In germline, CDR1 is LNHDA, CDR2 SQIVND (reference sequence). Trimming cost V 1 base and J 4 bases; bases outside gene matches: 7. The CDR3 extends over 18 amino acids. The CDR3 DNA sequence: TGTGCCAGTAGTATAGGAGGCCCGGGACTAGCGGGGTACAATGAGCAGTTCTTC. Translated, it gives CASSIGGPGLAGYNEQFF.

The chain joins TRBV28 to TRBJ2-7, with a weak D call TRBD2 (5 bases). The V gene lost 7 bases and the J gene lost 2 bases, with 18 bases spanning the gap. The germline V gene has CDR1 MDHEN and CDR2 SYDVKM. This CDR3 is 15 amino acids long. The CDR3 DNA reads TGTGCCAGCATCCAAGGCCTCCCGGGGACCTACGAGCAGTACTTC. It yields the protein CASIQGLPGTYEQYF.

The rearrangement joins TRBV7-2 to TRBJ2-2, with D perhaps matching TRBD1 (5 bases). Germline assignment: CDR1 SGHTA and CDR2 FQGNSA. CDR3 length: 14 residues. V was clipped by 2 bases and J by 6 bases, with 10 bases between them. The CDR3 is CASSLKGFAGELFF. The CDR3 nucleotides are TGTGCCAGCAGCTTAAAGGGGTTCGCCGGGGAGCTGTTTTTT.

The chain employs TRBV14 and TRBJ2-7; 7 positions match TRBD1. The CDR3 is made up of 15 amino acids. Germline CDR1 and CDR2: SGHDN and FVKESK. V trimming: 2 bases; J trimming: 2 bases; junction bases outside the gene matches: 6. The CDR3 DNA reads as TGTGCCAGCAGCCAAAGGACAGGCTCACCCTACGAGCAGTACTTC. Translated, it gives CASSQRTGSPYEQYF. The entire variable domain, with the rest obtained from reference TRBV14 and TRBJ2-7, is as follows: EAGVTQFPSHSVIEKGQTVTLRCDPISGHDNLYWYRRVMGKEIKFLLHFVKESKQDESGMPNNRFLAERTGGTYSTLKVQPAELEDSGVYFCASSQRTGSPYEQYFGPGTRLTVT.

The V and J genes are TRBV7-2 and TRBJ1-2; unclear D gene. CDR1 SGHTA and CDR2 FQGNSA come from the germline V gene. The CDR3 length is 13 residues. V lost 1 base to trimming and J lost 8 bases, with 11 bases between them. CDR3 coding DNA: TGTGCCAGCAGCTTAGAGACTGCGGGGGGCTACACCTTC. Encoded protein: CASSLETAGGYTF.

This clone was counted once. The CDR3 reads CASSLAPGPATNEKLFF. The DNA of the CDR3 is TGTGCCAGCAGCTTGGCGCCAGGTCCCGCAACTAATGAAAAACTGTTTTTT. The chain recombines TRBV5-5 with TRBJ1-4; the D is unclear. CDR3 length: 17 amino acids. Per the germline V gene, CDR1 is SGHKS and CDR2 is YYEKEE (reference sequence). V shed 0 bases and J shed 0 bases, with 12 bases lying between them. Full variable domain (rest looked up from reference TRBV5-5 and TRBJ1-4): DAGVTQSPTHLIKTRGQQVTLRCSPISGHKSVSWYQQVLGQGPQFIFQYYEKEERGRGNFPDRFSARQFPNYSSELNVNALLLGDSALYLCASSLAPGPATNEKLFFGSGTQLSVL.

The J gene is TRBJ2-5, the V gene TRBV5-8, with 8 bases identical to TRBD2. V dropped 2 bases and J dropped 4; count of bases not matched to a gene: 7. CDR3 length: 15 amino acids. Germline CDR1 is SGHTS and CDR2 is YDEGEE. CDR3 DNA: TGTGCCAGCAGCTTATTAGCGGGAACGGGAGAGACCCAGTACTTC. Amino acid sequence: CASSLLAGTGETQYF.

This clone showed up many times. CDR3 sequence: CASRESGTSGYEQYF. The CDR3, as DNA: TGTGCCAGCAGAGAATCCGGGACTAGCGGCTACGAGCAGTACTTC. V usage is TRBV7-9 and J usage is TRBJ2-7; TRBD2 matches 11 bases. This CDR3 is built from 15 residues. Germline V CDR1 and CDR2: SEHNR, FQNEAQ (reference sequence). Trimming cost V 6 bases and J 3 bases; bases outside gene matches: 7.

CDR3 coding DNA: TGTGCCAGCAGCCAACGACAGGCTGATTTCACCGGGGAGCTGTTTTTT. Protein: CASSQRQADFTGELFF. The genes are TRBV14 and TRBJ2-2; a weak D match, TRBD1 (6 bases). Trimming stripped 2 bases from V and 4 bases from J, with 14 bases between. The CDR3 is 16 residues long. The germline V gene has CDR1 SGHDN and CDR2 FVKESK.

J is TRBJ2-2 and V is TRBV24-1; 9 nucleotides align to TRBD1. CDR3 length equals 16 residues. Germline CDR1 is KGHDR and CDR2 is SFDVKD. J was trimmed by 1 base and V by 9 bases; bases with no gene match: 8. As DNA, the CDR3 is TGTGCCACCCAGGCAGGACAGGGGTGGAACACCGGGGAGCTGTTTTTT. This translates into CATQAGQGWNTGELFF.

This CDR3 reads CASSRSEVSREKLFF. CDR3 bases: TGTGCCAGCAGTCGTTCAGAGGTAAGTCGTGAAAAACTGTTTTTT. The chain uses TRBV27 and TRBJ1-4; D is unresolved. CDR1 is MNHEY and CDR2 is SMNVEV in the germline V gene (reference sequence). The CDR3 is made up of 15 amino acids. The germline V and J ends were trimmed by 5 bases and 7 bases, with 17 bases remaining between them. The full variable domain, its missing parts supplied by reference TRBV27 and TRBJ1-4, is EAQVTQNPRYLITVTGKKLTVTCSQNMNHEYMSWYRQDPGLGLRQIYYSMNVEVTDKGDVPEGYKVSRKEKRNFPLILESPSPNQTSLYFCASSRSEVSREKLFFGSGTQLSVL.

Turning to this clone: Other DNA sequences in the sample encode the same CDR3. CDR3 sequence: CASSLQGNYGYTF. The CDR3, as DNA: TGTGCCAGCAGTTTACAGGGGAACTATGGCTACACCTTC. V is TRBV28 and J is TRBJ1-2; D is perhaps TRBD1 (6 bases). The ends were cut back, 2 bases at V and 2 bases at J, with 6 bases in the middle. Germline lookup yields CDR1 MDHEN and CDR2 SYDVKM. This CDR3 region has 13 residues.

V gene TRBV30 combines with J gene TRBJ2-4; a weak D match, TRBD2 (7 bases). Germline-derived CDR1 and CDR2 are GTSNPN and SVGIG (reference sequence). The CDR3 spans 14 residues. Trimming left V 0 bases short and J 5 bases short, with 11 bases between. The CDR3 DNA is TGTGCCTGGAGTGTAGGGCGGGGGCAAAACATTCAGTACTTC. Residues: CAWSVGRGQNIQYF.

The rearrangement links TRBV6-5 to TRBJ1-4, with 8 bases matching TRBD1. Germline loops: CDR1 MNHEY, CDR2 SVGAGI. This CDR3 region has 15 residues. The junction had 9 bases not matched to a gene; V was cut back by 5 bases and J by 7 bases. The CDR3 bases are TGTGCCAGCAGTCGACACAGGGGGATGGGTGAAAAACTGTTTTTT. This encodes CASSRHRGMGEKLFF.

The J gene is TRBJ1-5, the V gene TRBV2; D is unclear. This CDR3 is 15 amino acids long. CDR1 and CDR2 from the germline V gene are SNHLY and FYNNEI. Trimming cost V 6 bases and J 7 bases, with 19 bases left between them. The CDR3 spells CASSIRSGVEQPQHF. The CDR3 DNA is TGTGCCAGCAGCATCCGGAGCGGGGTGGAACAGCCCCAGCATTTT.